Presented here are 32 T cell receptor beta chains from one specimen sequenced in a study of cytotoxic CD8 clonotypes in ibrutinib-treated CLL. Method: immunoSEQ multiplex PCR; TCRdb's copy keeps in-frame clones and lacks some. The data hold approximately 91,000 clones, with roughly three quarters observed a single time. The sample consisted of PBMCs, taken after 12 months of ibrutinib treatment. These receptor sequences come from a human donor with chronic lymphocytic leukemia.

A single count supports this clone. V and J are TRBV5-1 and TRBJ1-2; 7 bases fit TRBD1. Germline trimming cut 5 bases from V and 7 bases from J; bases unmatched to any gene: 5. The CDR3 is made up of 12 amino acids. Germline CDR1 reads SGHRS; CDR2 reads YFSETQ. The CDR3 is CASSGTDLGYTF. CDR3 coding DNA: TGCGCCAGCAGTGGGACAGACCTTGGCTACACCTTC.

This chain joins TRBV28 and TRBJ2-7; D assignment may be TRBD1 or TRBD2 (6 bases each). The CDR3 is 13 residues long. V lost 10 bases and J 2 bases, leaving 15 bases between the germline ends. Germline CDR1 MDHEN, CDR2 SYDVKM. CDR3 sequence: CATRGGGPYEQYF. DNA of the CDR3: TGTGCCACCAGGGGAGGCGGGCCCTACGAGCAGTACTTC.

The CDR3 nucleotides are TGCGCCAGCAGCTTGGCCCCTTTCCAAGGGGATGAGCAGTTCTTC. It yields the protein CASSLAPFQGDEQFF. The chain couples TRBV5-1 to TRBJ2-1, with a possible D match to TRBD1 (5 bases). CDR3 length equals 15 residues. V was clipped by 0 bases and J by 8 bases, with 15 bases between them. Germline V gene sequence: CDR1 SGHRS, CDR2 YFSETQ. The full variable domain, with the rest looked up from reference TRBV5-1 and TRBJ2-1, is KAGVTQTPRYLIKTRGQQVTLSCSPISGHRSVSWYQQTPGQGLQFLFEYFSETQRNKGNFPGRFSGRQFSNSRSEMNVSTLELGDSALYLCASSLAPFQGDEQFFGPGTRLTVL.

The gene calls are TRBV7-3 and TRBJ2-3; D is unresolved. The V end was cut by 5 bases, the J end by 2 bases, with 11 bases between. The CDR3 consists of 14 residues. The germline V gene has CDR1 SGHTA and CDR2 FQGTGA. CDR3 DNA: TGTGCCAGCAGCCCTGGACCCTTCACAGATACGCAGTATTTT. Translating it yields CASSPGPFTDTQYF.

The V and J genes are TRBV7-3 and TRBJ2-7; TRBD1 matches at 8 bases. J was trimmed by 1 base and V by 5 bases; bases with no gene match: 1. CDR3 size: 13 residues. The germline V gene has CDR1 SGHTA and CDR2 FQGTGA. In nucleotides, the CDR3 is TGTGCCAGCAGCCGGGACAGGTCCTACGAGCAGTACTTC. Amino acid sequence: CASSRDRSYEQYF.

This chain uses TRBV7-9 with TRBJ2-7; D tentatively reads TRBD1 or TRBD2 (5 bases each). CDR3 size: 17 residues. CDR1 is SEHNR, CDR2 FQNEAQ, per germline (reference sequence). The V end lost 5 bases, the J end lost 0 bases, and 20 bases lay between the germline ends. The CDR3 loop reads CASSPKGYQRSSYEQYF. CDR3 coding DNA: TGTGCCAGCAGCCCCAAGGGGTACCAGCGGAGCTCCTACGAGCAGTACTTC.

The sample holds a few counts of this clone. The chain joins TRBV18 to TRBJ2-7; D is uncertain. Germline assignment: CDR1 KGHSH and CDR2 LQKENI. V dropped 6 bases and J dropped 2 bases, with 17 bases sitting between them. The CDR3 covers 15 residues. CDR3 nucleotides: TGTGCCAGCTCGCCCCCGACGAACCACCCCTACGAGCAGTACTTC. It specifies CASSPPTNHPYEQYF.

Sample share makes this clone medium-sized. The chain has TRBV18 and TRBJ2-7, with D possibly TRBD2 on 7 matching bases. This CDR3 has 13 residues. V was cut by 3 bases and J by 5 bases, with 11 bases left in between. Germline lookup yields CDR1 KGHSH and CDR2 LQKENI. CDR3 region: CASSPPGGNEQYF. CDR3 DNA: TGTGCCAGCTCACCTCCGGGGGGCAACGAGCAGTACTTC.

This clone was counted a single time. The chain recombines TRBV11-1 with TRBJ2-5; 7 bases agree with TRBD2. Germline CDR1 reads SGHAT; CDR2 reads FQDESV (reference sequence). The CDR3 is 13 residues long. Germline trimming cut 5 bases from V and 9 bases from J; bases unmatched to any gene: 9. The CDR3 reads CASSPGLVSPQYF. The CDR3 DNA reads TGTGCCAGCAGCCCCGGACTAGTCTCGCCCCAGTACTTC.

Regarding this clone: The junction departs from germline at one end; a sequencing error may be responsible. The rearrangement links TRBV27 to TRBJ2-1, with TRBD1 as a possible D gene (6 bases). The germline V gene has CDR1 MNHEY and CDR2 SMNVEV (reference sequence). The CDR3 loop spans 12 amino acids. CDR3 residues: CASSLSRTAPIF. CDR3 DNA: TGTGCCAGCAGTTTATCCCGGACAGCTCCCATCTTC.

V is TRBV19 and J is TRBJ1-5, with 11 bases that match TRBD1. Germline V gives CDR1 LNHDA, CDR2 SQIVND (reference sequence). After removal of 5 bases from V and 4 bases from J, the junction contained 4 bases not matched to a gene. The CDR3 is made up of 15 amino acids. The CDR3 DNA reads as TGTGCCAGTAGTTGGGGACAGGGGGGGAATCAGCCCCAGCATTTT. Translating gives CASSWGQGGNQPQHF.

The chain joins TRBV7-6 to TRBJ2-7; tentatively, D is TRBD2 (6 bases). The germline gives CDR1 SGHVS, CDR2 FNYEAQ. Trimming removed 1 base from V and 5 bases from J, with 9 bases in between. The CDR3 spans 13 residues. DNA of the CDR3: TGTGCCAGCAGCTTAGGGGGGGTTGACGAGCAGTACTTC. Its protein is CASSLGGVDEQYF.

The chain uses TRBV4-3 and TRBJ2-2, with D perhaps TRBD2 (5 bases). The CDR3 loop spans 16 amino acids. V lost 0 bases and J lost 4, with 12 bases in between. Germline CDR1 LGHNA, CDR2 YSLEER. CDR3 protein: CASSQDRGSATGELFF. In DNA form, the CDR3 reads TGCGCCAGCAGCCAAGATCGGGGTAGCGCCACCGGGGAGCTGTTTTTT.

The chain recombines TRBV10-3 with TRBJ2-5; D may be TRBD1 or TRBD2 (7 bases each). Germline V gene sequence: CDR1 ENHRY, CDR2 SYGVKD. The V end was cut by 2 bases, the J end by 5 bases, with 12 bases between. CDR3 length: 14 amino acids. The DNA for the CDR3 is TGTGCCATCAGTGAGGGGGGGGACAGTGAGACCCAGTACTTC. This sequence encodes CAISEGGDSETQYF.

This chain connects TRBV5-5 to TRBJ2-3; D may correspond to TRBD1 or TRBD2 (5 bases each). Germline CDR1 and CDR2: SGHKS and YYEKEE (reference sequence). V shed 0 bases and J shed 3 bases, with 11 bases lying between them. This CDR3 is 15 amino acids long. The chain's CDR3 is CASSLGWDQTDTQYF. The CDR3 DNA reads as TGTGCCAGCAGCTTGGGGTGGGACCAAACAGATACGCAGTATTTT.

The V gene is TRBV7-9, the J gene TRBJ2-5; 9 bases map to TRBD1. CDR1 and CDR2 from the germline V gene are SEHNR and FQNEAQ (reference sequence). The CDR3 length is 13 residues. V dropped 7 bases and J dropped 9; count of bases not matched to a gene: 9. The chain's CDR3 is CASIRAGTGPQYF. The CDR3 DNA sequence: TGTGCCAGCATCCGGGCCGGGACAGGGCCCCAGTACTTC.

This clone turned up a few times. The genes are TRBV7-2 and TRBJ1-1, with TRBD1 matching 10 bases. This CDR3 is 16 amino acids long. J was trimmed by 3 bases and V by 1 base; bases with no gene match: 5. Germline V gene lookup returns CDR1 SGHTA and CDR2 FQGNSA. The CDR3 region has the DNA TGTGCCAGCAGCTTAGTTGGACAGGGGGGACACACTGAAGCTTTCTTT. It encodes CASSLVGQGGHTEAFF.

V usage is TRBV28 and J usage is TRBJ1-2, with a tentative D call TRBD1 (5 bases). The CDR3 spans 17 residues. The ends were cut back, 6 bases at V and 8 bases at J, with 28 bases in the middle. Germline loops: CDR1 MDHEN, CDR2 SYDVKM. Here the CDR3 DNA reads TGTGCCAGCAGCCCCCCCCTTTGGGGAGGGGTGAGTAAGGGCTACACCTTC. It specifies CASSPPLWGGVSKGYTF.

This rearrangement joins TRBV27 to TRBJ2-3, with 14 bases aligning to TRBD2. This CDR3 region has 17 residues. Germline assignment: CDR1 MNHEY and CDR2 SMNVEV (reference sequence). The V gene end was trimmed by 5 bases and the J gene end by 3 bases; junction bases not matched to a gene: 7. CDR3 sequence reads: CASSGTSGSESTDTQYF. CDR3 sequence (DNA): TGTGCCAGCAGTGGGACTAGCGGGAGCGAATCAACAGATACGCAGTATTTT.

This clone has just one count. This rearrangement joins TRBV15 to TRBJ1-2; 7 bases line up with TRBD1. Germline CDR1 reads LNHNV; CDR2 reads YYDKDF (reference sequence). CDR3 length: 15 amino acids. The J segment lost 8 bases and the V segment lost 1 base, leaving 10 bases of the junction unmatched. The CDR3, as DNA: TGTGCCACCAGCAGAGGCAACAGGGGCCTATACGGCTACACCTTC. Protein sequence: CATSRGNRGLYGYTF.

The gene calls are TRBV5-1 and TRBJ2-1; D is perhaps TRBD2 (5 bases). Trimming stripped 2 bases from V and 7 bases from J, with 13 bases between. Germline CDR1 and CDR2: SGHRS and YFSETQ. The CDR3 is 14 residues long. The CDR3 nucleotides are TGCGCCAGCAGCTTCTCGGGTCGGGGTAATGAGCAGTTCTTC. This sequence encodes CASSFSGRGNEQFF.

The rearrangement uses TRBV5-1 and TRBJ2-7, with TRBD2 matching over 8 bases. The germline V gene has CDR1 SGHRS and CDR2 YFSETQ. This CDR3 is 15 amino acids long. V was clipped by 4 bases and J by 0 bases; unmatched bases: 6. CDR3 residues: CASSNGGGSSYEQYF. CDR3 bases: TGCGCCAGCAGCAACGGCGGGGGGAGCTCCTACGAGCAGTACTTC.

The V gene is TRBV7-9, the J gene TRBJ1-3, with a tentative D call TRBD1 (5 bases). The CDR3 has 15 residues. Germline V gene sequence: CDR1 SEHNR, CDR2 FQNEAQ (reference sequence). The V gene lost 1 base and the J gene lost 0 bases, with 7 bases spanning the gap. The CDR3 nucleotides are TGTGCCAGCAGCTTAGGACAGAGCTCTGGAAACACCATATATTTT. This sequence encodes CASSLGQSSGNTIYF.

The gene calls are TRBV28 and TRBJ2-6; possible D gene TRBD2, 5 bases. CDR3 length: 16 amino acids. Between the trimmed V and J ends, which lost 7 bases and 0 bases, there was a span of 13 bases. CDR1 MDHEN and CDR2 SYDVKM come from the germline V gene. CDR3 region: CASTPGESSGANVLTF. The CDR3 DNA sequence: TGTGCCAGCACCCCTGGGGAGAGCTCTGGGGCCAACGTCCTGACTTTC.

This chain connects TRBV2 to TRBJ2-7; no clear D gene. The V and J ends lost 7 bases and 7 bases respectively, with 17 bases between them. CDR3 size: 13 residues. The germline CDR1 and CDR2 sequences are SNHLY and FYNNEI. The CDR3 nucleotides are TGTGCCAGCAAGGATTTGAGCGTGGGGGAGCAGTACTTC. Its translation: CASKDLSVGEQYF. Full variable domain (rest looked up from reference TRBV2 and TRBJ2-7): EPEVTQTPSHQVTQMGQEVILRCVPISNHLYFYWYRQILGQKVEFLVSFYNNEISEKSEIFDDQFSVERPDGSNFTLKIRSTKLEDSAMYFCASKDLSVGEQYFGPGTRLTVT.

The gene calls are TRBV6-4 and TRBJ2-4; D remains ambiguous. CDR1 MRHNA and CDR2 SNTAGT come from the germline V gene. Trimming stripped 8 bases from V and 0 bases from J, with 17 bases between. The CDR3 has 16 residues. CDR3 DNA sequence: TGTGCCAGCGGTGCCCACAGACCGCTAGCCAAAAACATTCAGTACTTC. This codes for CASGAHRPLAKNIQYF.

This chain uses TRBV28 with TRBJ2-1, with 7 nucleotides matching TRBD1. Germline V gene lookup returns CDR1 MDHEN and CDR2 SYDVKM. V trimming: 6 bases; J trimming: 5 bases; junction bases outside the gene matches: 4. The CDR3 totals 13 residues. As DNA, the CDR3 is TGTGCCAGCAGCACTGGACAGGACAATGAGCAGTTCTTC. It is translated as CASSTGQDNEQFF. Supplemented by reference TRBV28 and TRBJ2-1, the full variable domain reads DVKVTQSSRYLVKRTGEKVFLECVQDMDHENMFWYRQDPGLGLRLIYFSYDVKMKEKGDIPEGYSVSREKKERFSLILESASTNQTSMYLCASSTGQDNEQFFGPGTRLTVL.

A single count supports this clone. This CDR3 is CASSLPNHRDSQETQYF. The DNA of the CDR3 is TGTGCCAGCAGTTTACCCAACCACCGGGACAGCCAAGAGACCCAGTACTTC. The V gene is TRBV28, the J gene TRBJ2-5; 7 positions match TRBD1. V lost 2 bases to trimming and J lost 1 base; unmatched junction nucleotides: 10. Germline V lookup: CDR1 MDHEN, CDR2 SYDVKM. The CDR3 sequence is 17 residues long. Full variable domain (rest looked up from reference TRBV28 and TRBJ2-5): DVKVTQSSRYLVKRTGEKVFLECVQDMDHENMFWYRQDPGLGLRLIYFSYDVKMKEKGDIPEGYSVSREKKERFSLILESASTNQTSMYLCASSLPNHRDSQETQYFGPGTRLLVL.

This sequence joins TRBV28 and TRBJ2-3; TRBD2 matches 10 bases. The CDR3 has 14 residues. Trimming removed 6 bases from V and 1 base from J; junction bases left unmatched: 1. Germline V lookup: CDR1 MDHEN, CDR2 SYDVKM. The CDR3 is CASSLAGGTDTQYF. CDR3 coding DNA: TGTGCCAGCAGCCTAGCGGGGGGCACAGATACGCAGTATTTT.

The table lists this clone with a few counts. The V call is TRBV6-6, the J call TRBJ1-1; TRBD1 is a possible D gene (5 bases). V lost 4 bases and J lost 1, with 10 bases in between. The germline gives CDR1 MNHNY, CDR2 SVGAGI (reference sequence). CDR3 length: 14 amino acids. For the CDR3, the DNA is TGTGCCAGCAGTTTGGAGGGGAGGAACACTGAAGCTTTCTTT. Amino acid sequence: CASSLEGRNTEAFF.

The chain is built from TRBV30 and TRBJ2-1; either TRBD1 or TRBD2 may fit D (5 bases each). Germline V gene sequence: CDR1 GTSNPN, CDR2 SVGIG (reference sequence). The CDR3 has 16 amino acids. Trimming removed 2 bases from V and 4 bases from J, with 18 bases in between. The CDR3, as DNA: TGTGCCTGGAGTCCCCCGGGACCCGGTCTTTACAATGAGCAGTTCTTC. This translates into CAWSPPGPGLYNEQFF.

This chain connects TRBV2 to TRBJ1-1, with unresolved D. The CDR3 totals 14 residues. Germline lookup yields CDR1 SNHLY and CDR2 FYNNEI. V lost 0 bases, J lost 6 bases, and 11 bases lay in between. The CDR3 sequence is CASSEAGWLAEAFF. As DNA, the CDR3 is TGTGCCAGCAGTGAAGCCGGGTGGCTGGCTGAAGCTTTCTTT.